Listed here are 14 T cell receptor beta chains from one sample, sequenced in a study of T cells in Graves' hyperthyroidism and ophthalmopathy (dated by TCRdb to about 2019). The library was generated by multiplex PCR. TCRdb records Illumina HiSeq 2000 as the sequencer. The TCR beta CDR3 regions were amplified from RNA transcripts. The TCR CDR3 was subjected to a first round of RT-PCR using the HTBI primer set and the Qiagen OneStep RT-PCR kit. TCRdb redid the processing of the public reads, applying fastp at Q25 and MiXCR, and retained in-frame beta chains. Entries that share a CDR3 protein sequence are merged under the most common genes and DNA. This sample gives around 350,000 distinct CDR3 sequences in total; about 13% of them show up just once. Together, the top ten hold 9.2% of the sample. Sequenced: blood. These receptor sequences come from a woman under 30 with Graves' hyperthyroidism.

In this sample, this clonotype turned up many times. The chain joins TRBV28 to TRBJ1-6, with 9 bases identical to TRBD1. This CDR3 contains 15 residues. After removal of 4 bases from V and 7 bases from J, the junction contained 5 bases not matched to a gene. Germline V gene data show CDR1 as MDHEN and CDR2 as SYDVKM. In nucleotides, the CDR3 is TGTGCCAGCAGTTCTCACAGGGGGCAAAATTCACCCCTCCACTTT. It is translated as CASSSHRGQNSPLHF.

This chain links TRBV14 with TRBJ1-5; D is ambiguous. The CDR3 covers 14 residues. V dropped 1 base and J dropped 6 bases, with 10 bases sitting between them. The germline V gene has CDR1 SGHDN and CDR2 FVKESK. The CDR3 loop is CASSQGETGQPQHF. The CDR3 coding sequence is TGTGCCAGCAGCCAAGGGGAGACGGGTCAGCCCCAGCATTTT.

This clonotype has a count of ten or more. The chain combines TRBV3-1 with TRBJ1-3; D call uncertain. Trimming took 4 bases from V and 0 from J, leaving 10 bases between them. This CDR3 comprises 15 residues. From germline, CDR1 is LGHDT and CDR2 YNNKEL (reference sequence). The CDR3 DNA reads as TGTGCCAGCAGCCCTAACAGCTACTCTGGAAACACCATATATTTT. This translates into CASSPNSYSGNTIYF.

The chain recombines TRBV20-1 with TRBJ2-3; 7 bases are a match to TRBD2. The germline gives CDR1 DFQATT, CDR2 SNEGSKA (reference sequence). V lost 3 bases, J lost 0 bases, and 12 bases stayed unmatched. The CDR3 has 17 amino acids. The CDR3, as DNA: TGCAGTGCTAGCCCACTAGCGATTACTGCTAGCACAGATACGCAGTATTTT. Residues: CSASPLAITASTDTQYF.

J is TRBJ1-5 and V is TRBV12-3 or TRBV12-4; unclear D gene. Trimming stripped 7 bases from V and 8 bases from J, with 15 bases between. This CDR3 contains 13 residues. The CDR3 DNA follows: TGTGCCAGCACCGCCGGGTTCGCTGAGCCCCAGCATTTT. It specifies CASTAGFAEPQHF.

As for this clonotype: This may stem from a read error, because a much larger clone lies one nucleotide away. The CDR3 DNA sequence: TGTGCCAGCAACCAACAGGGGGCTAATTCACCCCTCCACTTT. It is translated as CASNQQGANSPLHF. The chain has TRBV12-3 or TRBV12-4 and TRBJ1-6, with 9 bases fitting TRBD1. Losses at the gene ends were 7 bases for V and 6 bases for J; bases not matched to a gene: 4. This CDR3 spans 14 amino acids.

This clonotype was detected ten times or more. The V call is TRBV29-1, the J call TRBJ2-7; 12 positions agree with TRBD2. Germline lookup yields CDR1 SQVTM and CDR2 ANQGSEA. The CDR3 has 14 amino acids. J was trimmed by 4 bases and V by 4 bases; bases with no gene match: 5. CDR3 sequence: CSVARLAGDYEQYF. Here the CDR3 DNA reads TGCAGCGTTGCAAGACTAGCGGGAGATTACGAGCAGTACTTC.

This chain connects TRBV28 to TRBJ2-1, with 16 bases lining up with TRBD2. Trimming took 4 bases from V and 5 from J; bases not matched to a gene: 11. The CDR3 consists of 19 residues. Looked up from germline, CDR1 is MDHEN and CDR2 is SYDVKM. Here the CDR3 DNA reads TGTGCCAGCAGTTCCAGGGGGACTAGCGGGAGGGGCCCCCACAATGAGCAGTTCTTC. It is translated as CASSSRGTSGRGPHNEQFF.

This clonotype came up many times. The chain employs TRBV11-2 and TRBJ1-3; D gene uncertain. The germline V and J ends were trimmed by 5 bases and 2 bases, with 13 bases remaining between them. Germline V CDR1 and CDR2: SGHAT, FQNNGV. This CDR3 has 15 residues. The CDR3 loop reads CASSHLGRAGNTIYF. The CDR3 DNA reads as TGTGCCAGCAGCCACCTAGGAAGAGCTGGAAACACCATATATTTT.

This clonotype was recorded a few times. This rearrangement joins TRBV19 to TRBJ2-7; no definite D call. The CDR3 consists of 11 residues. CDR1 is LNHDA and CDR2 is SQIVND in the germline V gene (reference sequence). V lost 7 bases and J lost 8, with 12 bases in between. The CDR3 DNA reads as TGTGCCAGTAAGGGCGTAGGGAAGCAGTACTTC. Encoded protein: CASKGVGKQYF.

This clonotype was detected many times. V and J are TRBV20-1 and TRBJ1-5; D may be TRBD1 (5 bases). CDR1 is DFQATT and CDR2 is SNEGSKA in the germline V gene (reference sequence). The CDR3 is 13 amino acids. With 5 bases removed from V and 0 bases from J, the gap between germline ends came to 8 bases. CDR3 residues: CSARTNSNQPQHF. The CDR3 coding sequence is TGCAGTGCTCGGACAAATAGCAATCAGCCCCAGCATTTT.

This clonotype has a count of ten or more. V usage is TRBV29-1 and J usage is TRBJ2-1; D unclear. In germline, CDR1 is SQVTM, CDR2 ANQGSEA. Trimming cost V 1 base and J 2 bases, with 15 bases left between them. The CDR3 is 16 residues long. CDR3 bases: TGCAGCGTTGAAGGACTTCGGGTAGTCACCTACAATGAGCAGTTCTTC. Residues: CSVEGLRVVTYNEQFF.

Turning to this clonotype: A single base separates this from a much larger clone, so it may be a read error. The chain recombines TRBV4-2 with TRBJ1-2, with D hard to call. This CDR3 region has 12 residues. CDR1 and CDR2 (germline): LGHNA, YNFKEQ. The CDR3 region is CASSLRSHGYAF. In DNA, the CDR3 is TGTGCCAGCAGCCTCCGGTCTCATGGCTACGCCTTC.

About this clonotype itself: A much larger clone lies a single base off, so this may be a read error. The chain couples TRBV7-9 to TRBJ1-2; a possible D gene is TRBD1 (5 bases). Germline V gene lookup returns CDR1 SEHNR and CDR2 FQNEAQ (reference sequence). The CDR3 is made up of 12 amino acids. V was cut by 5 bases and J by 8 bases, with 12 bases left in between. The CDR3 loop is CASSTAREGYTF. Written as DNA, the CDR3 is TGTGCCAGCAGCACCGCCAGGGAGGGCTACACCTTC.